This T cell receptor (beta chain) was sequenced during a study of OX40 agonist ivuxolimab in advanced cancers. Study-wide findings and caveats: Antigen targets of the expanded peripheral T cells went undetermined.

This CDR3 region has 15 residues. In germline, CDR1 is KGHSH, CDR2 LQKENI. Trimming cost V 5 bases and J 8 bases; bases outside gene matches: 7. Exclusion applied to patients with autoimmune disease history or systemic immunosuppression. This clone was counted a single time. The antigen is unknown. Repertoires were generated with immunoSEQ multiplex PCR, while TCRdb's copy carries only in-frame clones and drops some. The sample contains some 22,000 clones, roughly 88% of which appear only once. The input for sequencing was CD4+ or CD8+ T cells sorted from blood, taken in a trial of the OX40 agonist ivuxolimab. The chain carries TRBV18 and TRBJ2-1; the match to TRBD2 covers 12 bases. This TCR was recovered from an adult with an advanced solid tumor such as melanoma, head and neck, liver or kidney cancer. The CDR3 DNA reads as TGTGCCAGCTCAGTGACTAGCGGGAGTGGCTATGAGCAGTTCTTC. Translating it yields CASSVTSGSGYEQFF.